This T cell receptor beta chain was found in a study of cytomegalovirus exposure and HLA in healthy donors. The PCR employed 60 Vbeta primers together with 13 Jbeta primers. The repertoire was sequenced with immunoSEQ multiplex PCR; TCRdb's copy has only in-frame clones and lacks some. The sample holds about 190,000 clones, 60% to 85% seen once. Those who donated were healthy bone marrow donors. The germline V gene encodes CDR1 SGHRS and CDR2 YFSETQ. This CDR3 is built from 16 residues. The V gene lost 3 bases and the J gene lost 0 bases, with 13 bases spanning the gap. The source is a woman younger than 30 in good health and CMV-seronegative. The chain uses TRBV5-1 and TRBJ1-3, with D perhaps TRBD1 (5 bases). Sequencing was carried out using PBMCs. CDR3 in amino acids: CASSYRDGGSGNTIYF. The CDR3 DNA sequence: TGCGCCAGCAGCTACAGAGACGGGGGCTCTGGAAACACCATATATTTT.